One and the same sample provided the 8 T cell receptor beta chains below, sequenced in a study of technical replicates of blood from a handful of donors (dated by TCRdb to 2016 to 2017). The library was made by the immunoSEQ multiplex PCR assay. Here the immuneACCESS table is served through TCRdb, limited to in-frame sequences with V and J called. Missing clones are a known gap in these copies; in checked studies unresolved V genes cover under half, and the rest lacks a known reason. Within this sample are 40,000 to 65,000 clones, with about 86% of them counted one time only. Together, the top ten hold approximately 5.9% of the sample. Input material: PBMCs. The receptors here all came from a human donor in good health. Some clones in this sample may be carry-over from other donors' samples.

V is TRBV7-6 and J is TRBJ2-3; TRBD1 matches at 9 bases. V lost 4 bases and J lost 4; bases outside the gene matches: 3. The CDR3 is 14 residues long. Germline assignment: CDR1 SGHVS and CDR2 FNYEAQ. The CDR3 is CASSSQGAADTQYF. CDR3 nucleotide sequence: TGTGCCAGCAGCTCACAGGGGGCTGCAGATACGCAGTATTTT.

The sample holds one count of this clone. The rearrangement joins TRBV6-5 to TRBJ1-2; a possible D gene is TRBD1 (5 bases). From germline, CDR1 is MNHEY and CDR2 SVGAGI. V was shortened by 8 bases and J by 3 bases, with 10 bases between the two germline ends. This CDR3 contains 12 residues. The DNA of the CDR3 is TGTGCCAGCCAGGGATTCGACTATGGCTACACCTTC. Its protein product is CASQGFDYGYTF.

The genes are TRBV10-3 and TRBJ2-1, with 7 bases that match TRBD2. The junction had 11 bases not matched to a gene; V was cut back by 6 bases and J by 9 bases. Germline assignment: CDR1 ENHRY and CDR2 SYGVKD. This CDR3 spans 14 amino acids. CDR3 region: CAIRGVGRETEQFF. In nucleotides, the CDR3 is TGTGCCATCAGGGGGGTTGGGCGGGAGACTGAGCAGTTCTTC.

The chain is built from TRBV19 and TRBJ2-2; D is unclear. CDR3 length: 13 residues. The V gene lost 4 bases and the J gene lost 4 bases, with 7 bases spanning the gap. Germline V CDR1 and CDR2: LNHDA, SQIVND (reference sequence). CDR3 amino acids: CASSSSGTGELFF. The DNA for the CDR3 is TGTGCCAGTAGTAGTAGTGGCACCGGGGAGCTGTTTTTT.

The CDR3 nucleotides are TGTGCCAGCAGTGACCCTTTCAACGTCCTGACTTTC. Protein product: CASSDPFNVLTF. V usage is TRBV6-4 and J usage is TRBJ2-6; unclear D gene. V dropped 2 bases and J dropped 9 bases, with 5 bases sitting between them. This CDR3 is 12 amino acids long. CDR1 MRHNA and CDR2 SNTAGT come from the germline V gene.

The chain is built from TRBV7-2 and TRBJ2-3; no firm D call. The V gene lost 1 base and the J gene lost 5 bases, with 10 bases spanning the gap. The length of the CDR3 is 14 residues. CDR1 and CDR2 from the germline V gene are SGHTA and FQGNSA. The CDR3 nucleotides read TGTGCCAGCAGCTTAGGAGGCTCCGGAGATACGCAGTATTTT. Residues: CASSLGGSGDTQYF.

The chain is built from TRBV4-3 and TRBJ2-5; 9 bases line up with TRBD2. The CDR3 extends over 15 amino acids. Germline lookup yields CDR1 LGHNA and CDR2 YSLEER. V shed 4 bases, J shed 5 bases, and the junction held 8 bases outside the gene matches. In DNA, the CDR3 is TGCGCCAGCAGCCGCCTGACTAGCGGTACGGAGACCCAGTACTTC. This gives the protein CASSRLTSGTETQYF.

The count of this clone is one. The chain combines TRBV7-2 with TRBJ2-2; 7 bases map to TRBD1. The germline V gene has CDR1 SGHTA and CDR2 FQGNSA. Trimming cost V 1 base and J 1 base; bases outside gene matches: 6. This CDR3 region has 17 residues. In DNA, the CDR3 is TGTGCCAGCAGCTTAGTAAACAGGGGTATGAACACCGGGGAGCTGTTTTTT. Protein: CASSLVNRGMNTGELFF.